Included here is one T cell receptor (beta chain) sequence, with context. A multiplex PCR was run with 60 Vbeta primers and 13 Jbeta primers. Repertoires were generated with immunoSEQ multiplex PCR, while TCRdb's copy carries only in-frame clones and drops some. The sample consists of 90,000 to 120,000 clones, roughly 80% of them appearing once. This sample was included in a study of cytomegalovirus exposure and HLA in healthy donors. Study-wide background: The study's early data release held about 85 million unique TCRs from HLA-typed donors.

The CDR3 is made up of 16 amino acids. The V gene's germline CDR1 is MNHNY and CDR2 SVGAGI (reference sequence). Trimming removed 6 bases from V and 10 bases from J, with 22 bases in between. The J gene is TRBJ1-6, the V gene TRBV6-6, with D possibly TRBD1 on 6 matching bases. Material: PBMCs. This TCR was sampled from a man aged 25-40 years in good health and CMV-seropositive. This CDR3 is CASRHQNYEGGSPLHF. Written as DNA, the CDR3 is TGTGCCAGCAGGCACCAAAATTACGAAGGGGGATCACCCCTCCACTTT.